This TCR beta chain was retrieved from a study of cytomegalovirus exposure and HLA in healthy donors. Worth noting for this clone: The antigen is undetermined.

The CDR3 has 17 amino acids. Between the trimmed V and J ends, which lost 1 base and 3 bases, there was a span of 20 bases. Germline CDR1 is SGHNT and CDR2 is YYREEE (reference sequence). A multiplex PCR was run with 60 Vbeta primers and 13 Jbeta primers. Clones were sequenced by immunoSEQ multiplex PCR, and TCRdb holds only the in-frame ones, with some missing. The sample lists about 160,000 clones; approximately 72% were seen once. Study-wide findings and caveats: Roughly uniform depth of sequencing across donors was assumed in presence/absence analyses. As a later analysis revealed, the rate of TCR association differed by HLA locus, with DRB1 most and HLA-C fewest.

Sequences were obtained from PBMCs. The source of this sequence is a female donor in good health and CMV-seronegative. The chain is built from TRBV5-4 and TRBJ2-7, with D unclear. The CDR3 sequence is CASSLRRSAHDDYEQYF. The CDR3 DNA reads TGTGCCAGCAGCTTGCGCAGGTCGGCTCATGATGACTACGAGCAGTACTTC.